This TCR beta chain came from a study of cytomegalovirus exposure and HLA in healthy donors. Whole-study results and caveats: Among TCR beta chains, those listed as cytomegalovirus-associated numbered under 200. Diagnosis of cytomegalovirus status made by the classifier reportedly showed high specificity and sensitivity. A later analysis reportedly found that, within productive TCRs, an Asian-associated ancestry cluster had fewer N-insertions than the mean observed across the 666 donors.

A note on this clone: Its specificity is unknown.

This PCR relied on a set of 60 Vbeta primers and 13 Jbeta primers. TCRdb's table, derived via immunoSEQ multiplex PCR, lists solely in-frame clones and lacks some. The profile shows 210,000 or so clones, more than 60% of them singletons. As for the donors, each was a healthy bone marrow donor. The CDR3 is 13 residues long. V dropped 7 bases and J dropped 0 bases, with 9 bases sitting between them. Per germline, CDR1 MNHEY and CDR2 SVGAGI. This clonotype originated in a girl aged 2 to 10 in good health and CMV-seronegative. The material sequenced was PBMCs. The chain uses TRBV6-5 and TRBJ1-1; D possibly corresponds to TRBD1 (6 bases). CDR3 sequence (DNA): TGTGCCAGCACCACAGGGATGAACACTGAAGCTTTCTTT. This translates into CASTTGMNTEAFF.